The 23 T cell receptor beta chains reported below all come from one sample, sequenced in a study of T cells in localized non-small cell lung cancer. Only in-frame clones appear in the TCRdb table, and some are missing; sequencing was by immunoSEQ multiplex PCR. This table holds 30,000 to 45,000 clones, about four fifths found once. This specimen was peripheral blood mononuclear cells, taken before any cancer treatment. Every receptor here comes from a male donor aged 60 or older with stage II lung adenocarcinoma.

V gene TRBV6-1 combines with J gene TRBJ2-7, with TRBD2 matching 7 bases. Germline CDR1 reads MNHNS; CDR2 reads SASEGT. With 2 bases clipped from V and 7 bases from J, the junction kept 14 bases outside the gene matches. The CDR3 has 16 residues. The CDR3 loop reads CASSERGAGALREQYF. In DNA, the CDR3 is TGTGCCAGCAGTGAACGAGGGGCGGGAGCCCTAAGGGAGCAGTACTTC.

The rearrangement uses TRBV27 and TRBJ1-4; D is unresolved. Per germline, CDR1 MNHEY and CDR2 SMNVEV (reference sequence). CDR3 length: 12 residues. Deletions cut 6 bases from V and 8 bases from J, with 10 bases between. The CDR3 nucleotides read TGTGCCAGCAGCCCGGGGAGGGAAAAACTGTTTTTT. Translating it yields CASSPGREKLFF.

This chain links TRBV6-5 with TRBJ1-6, with 10 positions matching TRBD1. The germline gives CDR1 MNHEY, CDR2 SVGAGI. CDR3 length equals 15 residues. Trimming took 2 bases from V and 7 from J; bases not matched to a gene: 2. The CDR3 sequence: CASSYGTGANSPLHF. The CDR3 nucleotides read TGTGCCAGCAGTTACGGGACAGGGGCCAATTCACCCCTCCACTTT.

V gene TRBV7-2 combines with J gene TRBJ2-5; no reliable D call. The J call is in doubt because the DNA end fits TRBJ2-7 better. Germline loops: CDR1 SGHTA, CDR2 FQGNSA. This CDR3 comprises 16 residues. This CDR3 reads CASSTQAGPGPYEQYF. The CDR3 DNA reads TGTGCCAGCAGCACCCAAGCTGGCCCGGGCCCCTACGAGCAGTACTTC.

This chain connects TRBV28 to TRBJ2-7; D uncertain. CDR3 length: 15 amino acids. Germline CDR1 and CDR2: MDHEN and SYDVKM. V lost 9 bases and J lost 4, with 22 bases in between. CDR3 DNA sequence: TGTGCCAGTTCCGTCAAGGTTGGGTCCGGTTACGAGCAGTACTTC. This codes for CASSVKVGSGYEQYF.

The chain employs TRBV7-8 and TRBJ1-2; possible D gene TRBD1, 5 bases. Germline values: CDR1 SGHVS, CDR2 FQNEAQ. V gave up 6 bases and J gave up 5 bases, with 13 bases separating them. This CDR3 is 13 amino acids long. The CDR3 DNA is TGTGCCAGCAGTGGGGGAGTAGGGTATGGCTACACCTTC. Translation: CASSGGVGYGYTF.

Worth noting for this clone: The sample holds other DNA sequences that translate to the same CDR3. The chain couples TRBV19 to TRBJ1-2; D remains ambiguous. Germline loops: CDR1 LNHDA, CDR2 SQIVND (reference sequence). The V gene lost 2 bases and the J gene lost 2 bases, with 9 bases spanning the gap. This CDR3 has 14 amino acids. CDR3 DNA: TGTGCCAGTAGTATATCTTTACCCAACTATGGCTACACCTTC. Translating it yields CASSISLPNYGYTF.

The chain uses TRBV27 and TRBJ2-2, with TRBD1 identical over 9 bases. The junction had 9 bases not matched to a gene; V was cut back by 6 bases and J by 4 bases. The CDR3 has 16 amino acids. Germline CDR1 MNHEY, CDR2 SMNVEV (reference sequence). The CDR3 loop is CASRTTGGGGTGELFF. The CDR3 coding sequence is TGTGCCAGCAGGACCACAGGGGGCGGCGGCACCGGGGAGCTGTTTTTT.

The genes are TRBV28 and TRBJ1-1; D is undetermined. Germline V gene lookup returns CDR1 MDHEN and CDR2 SYDVKM. The CDR3 spans 11 residues. The V and J ends lost 9 bases and 2 bases respectively, with 7 bases between them. The CDR3 is CASETNTEAFF. The CDR3 DNA follows: TGTGCCAGTGAAACAAACACTGAAGCTTTCTTT.

The V gene is TRBV29-1, the J gene TRBJ2-1; D is perhaps TRBD2 (6 bases). Trimming pared 6 bases from V and 7 bases from J, leaving 16 bases between. The CDR3 spans 13 residues. Germline V gene lookup returns CDR1 SQVTM and CDR2 ANQGSEA. The DNA of the CDR3 is TGCAGCGTATCTTTTGGGGGGAGGAATGAGCAGTTCTTC. Its protein product is CSVSFGGRNEQFF.

This chain links TRBV5-6 with TRBJ2-5; weak D call: TRBD2 (6 bases). V was pared by 5 bases and J by 4 bases, with 12 bases between. This CDR3 spans 13 amino acids. Germline V gene data show CDR1 as SGHDT and CDR2 as YYEEEE. Written as DNA, the CDR3 is TGTGCCAGCAGTCGGGAGTCGGGAGAGACCCAGTACTTC. This encodes CASSRESGETQYF.

The chain employs TRBV6-5 and TRBJ1-1, with 8 bases fitting TRBD1. V shed 0 bases and J 4 bases; nucleotides not matched to a gene: 4. The CDR3 length is 15 residues. CDR1 MNHEY and CDR2 SVGAGI come from the germline V gene. The CDR3 here is CASSYSRGRSTEAFF. CDR3 sequence (DNA): TGTGCCAGCAGTTACTCCAGGGGGCGAAGCACTGAAGCTTTCTTT.

V is TRBV18 and J is TRBJ1-2; a possible D gene is TRBD1 (5 bases). CDR1 is KGHSH and CDR2 is LQKENI in the germline V gene. The V gene lost 2 bases and the J gene lost 6 bases, with 10 bases spanning the gap. The CDR3 covers 13 residues. The CDR3, as DNA: TGTGCCAGCTCACCAGGTCCGGGGGATGGCTACACCTTC. It yields the protein CASSPGPGDGYTF.

This rearrangement joins TRBV5-5 to TRBJ1-1, with no clear D. Germline lookup yields CDR1 SGHKS and CDR2 YYEKEE (reference sequence). With 3 bases removed from V and 6 bases from J, the gap between germline ends came to 15 bases. This CDR3 has 14 amino acids. The CDR3 sequence: CASSSIPGGPEAFF. As DNA, the CDR3 is TGTGCCAGCAGCTCCATTCCGGGAGGTCCTGAAGCTTTCTTT.

This chain uses TRBV27 with TRBJ2-2; unclear D gene. Germline CDR1 is MNHEY and CDR2 is SMNVEV (reference sequence). The CDR3 length is 13 residues. V was clipped by 2 bases and J by 7 bases, with 8 bases between them. CDR3 residues: CASSLSLGGELFF. The DNA for the CDR3 is TGTGCCAGCAGTTTAAGTTTAGGCGGGGAGCTGTTTTTT.

This chain links TRBV27 with TRBJ1-1; 7 positions agree with TRBD1. This CDR3 spans 16 amino acids. The germline V gene has CDR1 MNHEY and CDR2 SMNVEV (reference sequence). V shed 2 bases, J shed 5 bases, and the junction held 11 bases outside the gene matches. The chain's CDR3 is CASSLKPAEGATEAFF. In DNA, the CDR3 is TGTGCCAGCAGTTTAAAACCCGCGGAGGGGGCAACTGAAGCTTTCTTT.

The chain couples TRBV4-1 to TRBJ2-1, with 7 bases identical to TRBD1. The germline V gene has CDR1 MGHRA and CDR2 YSYEKL. The CDR3 totals 17 residues. V was pared by 4 bases and J by 0 bases, with 9 bases of the junction left unmatched. CDR3 in amino acids: CASSRDTTGSSYNEQFF. The CDR3 DNA is TGCGCCAGCAGCCGTGATACGACAGGGAGCTCCTACAATGAGCAGTTCTTC.

The chain uses TRBV28 and TRBJ1-2; TRBD1 matches at 7 bases. The CDR3 runs to 15 residues. CDR1 is MDHEN and CDR2 is SYDVKM in the germline V gene. Trimming took 6 bases from V and 4 from J; bases not matched to a gene: 11. The DNA of the CDR3 is TGTGCCAGCAGCCAAACAGGGGATTTCTCCTATGGCTACACCTTC. Translated, it gives CASSQTGDFSYGYTF.

This clone has only a few counts. As DNA, the CDR3 is TGTGCCAGCAGTCTCACAGGGTCTGAAGCTTTCTTT. Translated: CASSLTGSEAFF. The chain employs TRBV6-5 and TRBJ1-1, with TRBD1 as a possible D gene (6 bases). Deletions cut 5 bases from V and 6 bases from J, with 10 bases between. CDR1 and CDR2 from the germline V gene are MNHEY and SVGAGI. CDR3 length: 12 residues.

J is TRBJ2-5 and V is TRBV7-8, with 8 bases aligning to TRBD2. The ends lost 5 bases at V and 2 bases at J; junction bases unmatched: 19. The germline V gene has CDR1 SGHVS and CDR2 FQNEAQ. CDR3 length: 19 residues. CDR3 protein: CASSIRARVLAGPQETQYF. DNA for the CDR3: TGTGCCAGCAGCATCCGAGCCAGAGTGCTAGCGGGCCCACAAGAGACCCAGTACTTC.

This clone has only a few counts. The rearrangement joins TRBV6-1 to TRBJ2-7, with D possibly being TRBD1 (5 bases). CDR1 and CDR2 (germline): MNHNS, SASEGT. V was shortened by 6 bases and J by 5 bases, with 17 bases between the two germline ends. The length of the CDR3 is 14 residues. The CDR3 DNA follows: TGTGCCAGCAGGGGGTACGACAGAACCCACGAGCAGTACTTC. Translating it yields CASRGYDRTHEQYF.

The chain combines TRBV5-1 with TRBJ2-5; the D is unclear. This CDR3 comprises 12 residues. Trimming took off 0 bases at V and 2 bases at J, with 2 bases between the two ends. From germline, CDR1 is SGHRS and CDR2 YFSETQ. CDR3 DNA: TGCGCCAGCAGCTTGGCGCAAGAGACCCAGTACTTC. Residues: CASSLAQETQYF.

This clone turned up a few times. The chain uses TRBV7-9 and TRBJ1-3; D remains ambiguous. V was clipped by 1 base and J by 3 bases, with 10 bases between them. Germline CDR1 is SEHNR and CDR2 is FQNEAQ (reference sequence). CDR3 size: 15 residues. CDR3 sequence: CASSLVGSDGNTIYF. The CDR3 coding sequence is TGTGCCAGCAGCTTAGTGGGGAGCGATGGAAACACCATATATTTT.